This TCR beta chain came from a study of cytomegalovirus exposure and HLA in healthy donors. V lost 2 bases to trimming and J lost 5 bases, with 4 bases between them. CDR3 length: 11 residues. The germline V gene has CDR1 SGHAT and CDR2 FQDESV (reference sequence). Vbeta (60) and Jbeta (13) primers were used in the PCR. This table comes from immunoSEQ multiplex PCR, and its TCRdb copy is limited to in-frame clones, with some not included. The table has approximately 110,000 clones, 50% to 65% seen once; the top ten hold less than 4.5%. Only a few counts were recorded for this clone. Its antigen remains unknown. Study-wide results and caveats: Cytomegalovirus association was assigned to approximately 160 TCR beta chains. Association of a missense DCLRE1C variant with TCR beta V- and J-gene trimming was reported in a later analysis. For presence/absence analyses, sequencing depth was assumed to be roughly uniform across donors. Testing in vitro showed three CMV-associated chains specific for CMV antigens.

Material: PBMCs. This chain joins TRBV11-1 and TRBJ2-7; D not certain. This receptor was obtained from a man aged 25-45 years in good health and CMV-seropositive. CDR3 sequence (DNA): TGTGCCAGCAGCTTATTTAACGAGCAGTACTTC. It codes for CASSLFNEQYF.